The rows below give T cell receptor beta chains drawn from one sample of a study of blood T cell repertoires in COVID-19. The method was immunoSEQ multiplex PCR; TCRdb's version includes in-frame clones alone and lacks a portion of them. Here the sample spans 450,000 to 500,000 clones, 80% to 90% being singletons. Material: peripheral blood. Every receptor here comes from a human donor in a cohort sampled during active COVID-19. CDR3s include the opening cysteine and the closing phenylalanine or tryptophan. A D gene is named only where the DNA matches it firmly. Size is stated for part of the rows, as once, few or many counts, or as a class when the clone is expanded.

J gene: TRBJ1-2
V gene: TRBV9
D gene: -
clone size: -
CDR3 protein: CASSVVEGPGGEGYTF
CDR3 DNA: TGTGCCAGCAGCGTAGTTGAAGGGCCCGGGGGGGAAGGCTACACCTTC

J gene: TRBJ2-7
V gene: TRBV9
D gene: -
clone size: -
CDR3 protein: CASSVGGSSYEQYF
CDR3 DNA: TGTGCCAGCAGCGTCGGGGGTAGTTCCTACGAGCAGTACTTC

J gene: TRBJ2-5
V gene: TRBV27
D gene: TRBD1
clone size: -
CDR3 protein: CASGDRAYGETQYF
CDR3 DNA: TGTGCCAGCGGGGACAGGGCTTATGGGGAGACCCAGTACTTC

J gene: TRBJ2-2
V gene: TRBV6-2/TRBV6-3
D gene: TRBD2
clone size: few
CDR3 protein: CASSYQSGSLPGELFF
CDR3 DNA: TGTGCCAGCAGTTATCAGAGCGGGAGTCTGCCCGGGGAGCTGTTTTTT

J gene: TRBJ2-2
V gene: TRBV19
D gene: TRBD2
clone size: -
CDR3 protein: CASIAGGPYTGELFF
CDR3 DNA: TGTGCCAGTATAGCGGGAGGGCCATACACCGGGGAGCTGTTTTTT

J gene: TRBJ2-1
V gene: TRBV7-9
D gene: TRBD2
clone size: -
CDR3 protein: CASRRLAGDNEQFF
CDR3 DNA: TGTGCCAGCAGGCGACTAGCGGGGGACAATGAGCAGTTCTTC

J gene: TRBJ2-5
V gene: TRBV11-2
D gene: -
clone size: -
CDR3 protein: CASSLRTVFRKETQYF
CDR3 DNA: TGTGCCAGCAGCTTAAGGACAGTCTTTAGAAAAGAGACCCAGTACTTC

J gene: TRBJ1-6
V gene: TRBV12-5
D gene: -
clone size: -
CDR3 protein: CASGLAPGNSPLHF
CDR3 DNA: TGTGCTAGTGGTTTGGCGCCAGGAAATTCACCCCTCCACTTT

J gene: TRBJ2-6
V gene: TRBV28
D gene: -
clone size: -
CDR3 protein: CASSPEPGVRISSGANVLTF
CDR3 DNA: TGTGCCAGCAGTCCCGAGCCGGGGGTTCGGATTAGCTCTGGGGCCAACGTCCTGACTTTC

J gene: TRBJ2-7
V gene: TRBV7-9
D gene: TRBD2
clone size: -
CDR3 protein: CASSTGLAASYEQYF
CDR3 DNA: TGTGCCAGCAGCACCGGACTAGCGGCCTCCTACGAGCAGTACTTC

J gene: TRBJ2-1
V gene: TRBV5-8
D gene: -
clone size: -
CDR3 protein: CASSHQTIPAAGPYNEQFF
CDR3 DNA: TGTGCCAGCAGCCACCAAACTATCCCAGCGGCAGGTCCATACAATGAGCAGTTCTTC

J gene: TRBJ2-7
V gene: TRBV27
D gene: TRBD2
clone size: -
CDR3 protein: CASSSYGTSGRDEQYF
CDR3 DNA: TGTGCCAGCAGTTCATATGGGACTAGCGGGCGGGACGAGCAGTACTTC

J gene: TRBJ1-2
V gene: TRBV27
D gene: -
clone size: -
CDR3 protein: CASSIQASSNYGYTF
CDR3 DNA: TGTGCCAGCAGTATACAGGCATCTTCCAACTATGGCTACACCTTC

J gene: TRBJ1-1
V gene: TRBV5-1
D gene: TRBD1
clone size: few
CDR3 protein: CASSLEGAIVTEAFF
CDR3 DNA: TGCGCCAGCAGCTTGGAGGGGGCAATTGTCACTGAAGCTTTCTTT

J gene: TRBJ1-1
V gene: TRBV6-5
D gene: -
clone size: -
CDR3 protein: CASSSFLNTEAFF
CDR3 DNA: TGTGCCAGCAGTTCGTTTTTGAACACTGAAGCTTTCTTT

J gene: TRBJ1-1
V gene: TRBV18
D gene: TRBD1
clone size: -
CDR3 protein: CASSSAGTGGTEAFF
CDR3 DNA: TGTGCCAGCTCATCCGCCGGGACAGGGGGGACTGAAGCTTTCTTT

J gene: TRBJ2-5
V gene: TRBV7-2
D gene: -
clone size: -
CDR3 protein: CASSLDLAGLETQYF
CDR3 DNA: TGTGCCAGCAGCTTAGACCTAGCAGGCCTAGAGACCCAGTACTTC

J gene: TRBJ1-2
V gene: TRBV4-1
D gene: -
clone size: -
CDR3 protein: CASSQGSAGSTYLNYGYTF
CDR3 DNA: TGCGCCAGCAGCCAAGGATCGGCGGGATCTACCTATCTCAACTATGGCTACACCTTC

J gene: TRBJ2-7
V gene: TRBV6-8
D gene: TRBD2
clone size: -
CDR3 protein: CASSRANLFSGRNSYEQYF
CDR3 DNA: TGTGCCAGCAGCCGAGCGAATCTTTTTAGCGGGAGGAACTCCTACGAGCAGTACTTC

J gene: TRBJ2-3
V gene: TRBV29-1
D gene: -
clone size: few
CDR3 protein: CSAVSTDTQYF
CDR3 DNA: TGCAGCGCCGTAAGCACAGATACGCAGTATTTT

J gene: TRBJ2-5
V gene: TRBV9
D gene: TRBD2
clone size: -
CDR3 protein: CASSPRLAGEETQYF
CDR3 DNA: TGTGCCAGCAGCCCCCGACTAGCGGGAGAAGAGACCCAGTACTTC

J gene: TRBJ1-5
V gene: TRBV19
D gene: TRBD1
clone size: -
CDR3 protein: CASSKGGSGQPQHF
CDR3 DNA: TGTGCCAGTAGTAAAGGGGGCTCGGGTCAGCCCCAGCATTTT

J gene: TRBJ1-2
V gene: TRBV2
D gene: TRBD1
clone size: -
CDR3 protein: CASGGTGNLYGYTF
CDR3 DNA: TGTGCCAGCGGGGGGACAGGGAACCTCTATGGCTACACCTTC

J gene: TRBJ2-7
V gene: TRBV13
D gene: TRBD1
clone size: -
CDR3 protein: CASSLKRTGFYEQYF
CDR3 DNA: TGTGCCAGCAGCTTAAAACGGACAGGGTTCTACGAGCAGTACTTC

J gene: TRBJ2-2
V gene: TRBV10-2
D gene: TRBD2
clone size: -
CDR3 protein: CAIEGTSGRGTGELFF
CDR3 DNA: TGCGCCATCGAAGGAACGAGCGGGAGGGGCACCGGGGAGCTGTTTTTT

J gene: TRBJ2-5
V gene: TRBV7-9
D gene: -
clone size: -
CDR3 protein: CASSLDTGKAQYF
CDR3 DNA: TGTGCCAGCAGCTTAGACACAGGGAAGGCCCAGTACTTC

J gene: TRBJ2-5
V gene: TRBV30
D gene: TRBD2
clone size: -
CDR3 protein: CAWTTGAGGNQETQYF
CDR3 DNA: TGTGCCTGGACAACAGGAGCGGGAGGAAATCAAGAGACCCAGTACTTC

J gene: TRBJ2-1
V gene: TRBV12-3/TRBV12-4
D gene: -
clone size: -
CDR3 protein: CASSRGAYNEQFF
CDR3 DNA: TGTGCCAGCAGTCGGGGGGCTTACAATGAGCAGTTCTTC

J gene: TRBJ2-3
V gene: TRBV5-4
D gene: -
clone size: -
CDR3 protein: CASSQRQRTDTQYF
CDR3 DNA: TGTGCCAGCAGCCAACGACAGCGCACAGATACGCAGTATTTT

J gene: TRBJ2-2
V gene: TRBV27
D gene: TRBD2
clone size: -
CDR3 protein: CASTHPGLAGGSGTGELFF
CDR3 DNA: TGTGCCAGCACCCATCCGGGACTAGCGGGAGGTAGTGGCACCGGGGAGCTGTTTTTT

J gene: TRBJ2-7
V gene: TRBV11-2
D gene: -
clone size: -
CDR3 protein: CASSLRSASYEQYF
CDR3 DNA: TGTGCCAGCAGCTTAAGAAGCGCGTCCTACGAGCAGTACTTC

J gene: TRBJ1-1
V gene: TRBV7-2
D gene: TRBD1
clone size: -
CDR3 protein: CASSPMGQGEAFF
CDR3 DNA: TGTGCCAGCAGCCCTATGGGACAGGGTGAAGCTTTCTTT

J gene: TRBJ1-2
V gene: TRBV30
D gene: -
clone size: -
CDR3 protein: CAWSSVANYGYTF
CDR3 DNA: TGTGCCTGGAGTTCAGTCGCTAACTATGGCTACACCTTC

J gene: TRBJ2-5
V gene: TRBV7-8
D gene: -
clone size: -
CDR3 protein: CASSWALGQETQYF
CDR3 DNA: TGTGCCAGCAGCTGGGCCCTGGGCCAAGAGACCCAGTACTTC

J gene: TRBJ2-3
V gene: TRBV5-1
D gene: -
clone size: -
CDR3 protein: CASSLTSTDTQYF
CDR3 DNA: TGCGCCAGCAGCTTAACTTCCACAGATACGCAGTATTTT

J gene: TRBJ2-5
V gene: TRBV23-1
D gene: TRBD1
clone size: few
CDR3 protein: CASSQSGTGLKETQYF
CDR3 DNA: TGCGCCAGCAGTCAATCCGGGACAGGCCTAAAAGAGACCCAGTACTTC

J gene: TRBJ2-2
V gene: TRBV4-2
D gene: TRBD2
clone size: -
CDR3 protein: CASSQSGLAGGVGELFF
CDR3 DNA: TGTGCCAGCAGCCAATCGGGACTAGCGGGAGGGGTCGGGGAGCTGTTTTTT

J gene: TRBJ2-7
V gene: TRBV6-5
D gene: TRBD2
clone size: -
CDR3 protein: CASSSFMTSGGYEQYF
CDR3 DNA: TGTGCCAGCAGTTCTTTTATGACTAGCGGGGGCTACGAGCAGTACTTC

J gene: TRBJ2-3
V gene: TRBV6-4
D gene: TRBD2
clone size: -
CDR3 protein: CASSLGTSGSTDTQYF
CDR3 DNA: TGTGCCAGCAGTCTCGGGACTAGCGGGAGCACAGATACGCAGTATTTT

J gene: TRBJ1-4
V gene: TRBV30
D gene: -
clone size: -
CDR3 protein: CAWSVASRAEKLFF
CDR3 DNA: TGTGCCTGGAGTGTAGCGTCCAGGGCCGAAAAACTGTTTTTT

J gene: TRBJ2-2
V gene: TRBV3-1/TRBV3-2
D gene: TRBD2
clone size: -
CDR3 protein: CASRRLAGDRTGELFF
CDR3 DNA: TGTGCCAGCAGGCGACTAGCGGGAGATCGCACCGGGGAGCTGTTTTTT

J gene: TRBJ2-5
V gene: TRBV5-4
D gene: TRBD2
clone size: -
CDR3 protein: CASSLPLAGVKETQYF
CDR3 DNA: TGTGCCAGCAGCTTACCGCTAGCGGGAGTAAAAGAGACCCAGTACTTC

J gene: TRBJ2-7
V gene: TRBV6-5
D gene: -
clone size: -
CDR3 protein: CASRSRGSYEQYF
CDR3 DNA: TGTGCCAGCCGTTCCAGGGGATCCTACGAGCAGTACTTC

J gene: TRBJ2-1
V gene: TRBV7-9
D gene: TRBD2
clone size: -
CDR3 protein: CASSLSPYGLAELNEQFF
CDR3 DNA: TGTGCCAGCAGCTTATCGCCGTACGGACTAGCGGAACTCAATGAGCAGTTCTTC

J gene: TRBJ1-5
V gene: TRBV19
D gene: TRBD1
clone size: -
CDR3 protein: CASKPAGGRQPQHF
CDR3 DNA: TGTGCCAGTAAACCGGCAGGGGGCAGGCAGCCCCAGCATTTT

J gene: TRBJ1-2
V gene: TRBV5-1
D gene: -
clone size: -
CDR3 protein: CASSLDDAGPYGYTF
CDR3 DNA: TGCGCCAGCAGCTTGGATGATGCGGGACCCTATGGCTACACCTTC

J gene: TRBJ1-5
V gene: TRBV28
D gene: -
clone size: -
CDR3 protein: CASKFGNQPQHF
CDR3 DNA: TGTGCCAGCAAGTTCGGTAATCAGCCCCAGCATTTT

J gene: TRBJ2-2
V gene: TRBV14
D gene: TRBD2
clone size: -
CDR3 protein: CASSQELAGAAGELFF
CDR3 DNA: TGTGCCAGCAGCCAAGAGCTAGCGGGAGCCGCCGGGGAGCTGTTTTTT

J gene: TRBJ1-1
V gene: TRBV4-2
D gene: -
clone size: -
CDR3 protein: CASSQGSMDMNTEAFF
CDR3 DNA: TGTGCCAGCAGCCAAGGTTCTATGGACATGAACACTGAAGCTTTCTTT

J gene: TRBJ2-5
V gene: TRBV3-1/TRBV3-2
D gene: -
clone size: -
CDR3 protein: CASSPGTLETQYF
CDR3 DNA: TGTGCCAGCAGTCCAGGGACTCTGGAGACCCAGTACTTC

J gene: TRBJ2-3
V gene: TRBV10-1
D gene: -
clone size: -
CDR3 protein: CASSSDGTDTQYF
CDR3 DNA: TGCGCCAGCAGCTCCGACGGGACAGATACGCAGTATTTT